A single sample gave rise to the 17 T cell receptor beta chains below, sequenced in a study of T-cell memory formation after mild COVID-19. TCRdb ran MiXCR on the 5' RACE reads and lists one entry per CDR3 protein. The sample comprises 500,000 to 600,000 distinct CDR3 sequences, approximately 19% of which are singletons, and around 12% rests with the top ten. Input material: PBMCs or a T cell subset sorted from them (not recorded which). Receptors originate from an adult woman who had mild COVID-19 (a few samples of this study predate the infection). Cell type and time point are not known.

Here the CDR3 DNA reads TGTGCCAGCAGTTACTCAGGGCTAGCGGGAGGCAATCAGTACTTC. This encodes CASSYSGLAGGNQYF. V gene TRBV6-5 combines with J gene TRBJ2-7, with 11 bases that match TRBD2. The germline CDR1 and CDR2 sequences are MNHEY and SVGAGI. The V segment lost 0 bases and the J segment 10 bases; nucleotides outside the gene matches: 8. There are 15 residues in the CDR3.

This rearrangement joins TRBV9 to TRBJ1-1; possibly TRBD1 for D (5 bases). Germline CDR1 SGDLS, CDR2 YYNGEE. This CDR3 region has 13 residues. V lost 1 base to trimming and J lost 6 bases, with 10 bases between them. CDR3 nucleotide sequence: TGTGCCAGCAGCGTACAGGGAGGAGCTGAAGCTTTCTTT. The encoded protein is CASSVQGGAEAFF. Full variable domain (outside the CDR3, taken from reference TRBV9 and TRBJ1-1): DSGVTQTPKHLITATGQRVTLRCSPRSGDLSVYWYQQSLDQGLQFLIQYYNGEERAKGNILERFSAQQFPDLHSELNLSSLELGDSALYFCASSVQGGAEAFFGQGTRLTVV.

This rearrangement joins TRBV9 to TRBJ1-2; TRBD1 is a possible D gene (6 bases). CDR1 SGDLS and CDR2 YYNGEE come from the germline V gene. CDR3 length: 14 residues. Trimming pared 0 bases from V and 5 bases from J, leaving 11 bases between. Written as DNA, the CDR3 is TGTGCCAGCAGCGTAGGGACAGAAAAATATGGCTACACCTTC. Its protein product is CASSVGTEKYGYTF.

The gene calls are TRBV7-9 and TRBJ2-6; 7 positions agree with TRBD1. Germline V lookup: CDR1 SEHNR, CDR2 FQNEAQ (reference sequence). With V trimmed by 11 bases and J by 0 bases, 7 bases remained unmatched. This CDR3 contains 15 residues. CDR3 amino acids: CAPGTDDSGANVLTF. The CDR3 DNA reads TGTGCCCCCGGGACAGACGACTCTGGGGCCAACGTCCTGACTTTC.

This clonotype has a handful of counts. V gene TRBV4-2 combines with J gene TRBJ2-5; D remains ambiguous. Germline CDR1 and CDR2: LGHNA and YNFKEQ. Trimming stripped 3 bases from V and 4 bases from J, with 12 bases between. The CDR3 consists of 14 residues. In nucleotides, the CDR3 is TGTGCCAGCAGCCATTTGGGCCCGGGAGAGACCCAGTACTTC. This gives the protein CASSHLGPGETQYF.

This clonotype was found a few times. The rearrangement uses TRBV24-1 and TRBJ1-5, with D unclear. Trimming took off 4 bases at V and 4 bases at J, with 13 bases between the two ends. There are 15 residues in the CDR3. Per the germline V gene, CDR1 is KGHDR and CDR2 is SFDVKD. The CDR3: CATSEAGGRNQPQHF. CDR3 nucleotide sequence: TGTGCCACCAGTGAGGCAGGAGGAAGGAATCAGCCCCAGCATTTT.

The chain employs TRBV12-3 or TRBV12-4 and TRBJ2-2; D ambiguous. The CDR3 is made up of 14 amino acids. V was cut by 8 bases and J by 2 bases, with 12 bases left in between. CDR3 DNA sequence: TGTGCCAGCTCCGGACGGAGAAACACCGGGGAGCTGTTTTTT. It codes for CASSGRRNTGELFF.

This clonotype was recorded many times. The V and J genes are TRBV4-2 and TRBJ2-6, with a possible D match to TRBD1 (6 bases). CDR3 length equals 16 residues. The germline V gene encodes CDR1 LGHNA and CDR2 YNFKEQ. V lost 5 bases, J lost 2 bases, and 13 bases lay in between. CDR3 in DNA: TGTGCCAGCAGCTCCGGAACAGGGACTGGGGCCAACGTCCTGACTTTC. This encodes CASSSGTGTGANVLTF.

This sequence joins TRBV9 and TRBJ2-3; D remains ambiguous. The CDR3 sequence is 15 residues long. V lost 0 bases, J lost 4 bases, and 12 bases lay in between. Germline V gene sequence: CDR1 SGDLS, CDR2 YYNGEE. The CDR3 protein is CASSVVGYRADTQYF. In DNA form, the CDR3 reads TGTGCCAGCAGCGTAGTAGGTTATAGAGCAGATACGCAGTATTTT.

V is TRBV27 and J is TRBJ2-7; the match to TRBD1 covers 9 bases. Germline assignment: CDR1 MNHEY and CDR2 SMNVEV (reference sequence). Losses at the gene ends were 8 bases for V and 2 bases for J; bases not matched to a gene: 7. This CDR3 is 14 amino acids long. The chain's CDR3 is CASQTWTGAYEQYF. In nucleotides, the CDR3 is TGTGCCAGCCAAACCTGGACAGGGGCCTACGAGCAGTACTTC.

This clonotype was observed at least ten times. The gene calls are TRBV5-1 and TRBJ2-1, with 12 bases that match TRBD2. Per germline, CDR1 SGHRS and CDR2 YFSETQ. J was trimmed by 7 bases and V by 0 bases; bases with no gene match: 2. The CDR3 runs to 15 residues. Here the CDR3 DNA reads TGCGCCAGCAGCTTGGGGACTAGCGGGGTAAATGAGCAGTTCTTC. Amino acid sequence: CASSLGTSGVNEQFF.

The chain uses TRBV6-1 and TRBJ2-5; TRBD1 aligns across 10 bases. Germline V gives CDR1 MNHNS, CDR2 SASEGT. This CDR3 is built from 15 residues. Trimming removed 6 bases from V and 5 bases from J; junction bases left unmatched: 9. CDR3 sequence (DNA): TGTGCCAGCAGCACCGGGACAGGGGTTGGGGAGACCCAGTACTTC. The encoded protein is CASSTGTGVGETQYF.

This clonotype was picked up a small number of times. The rearrangement uses TRBV20-1 and TRBJ2-1; 13 bases are a match to TRBD2. Germline values: CDR1 DFQATT, CDR2 SNEGSKA (reference sequence). The CDR3 has 15 residues. The V and J ends lost 6 bases and 1 base, in that order; junction bases with no gene match: 3. The CDR3 here is CSAVGLAGSYNEQFF. CDR3 in DNA: TGCAGTGCGGTGGGACTAGCGGGGTCCTACAATGAGCAGTTCTTC.

The genes are TRBV20-1 and TRBJ1-1; the D is unclear. V was trimmed by 1 base and J by 7 bases, leaving 13 bases between them. This CDR3 has 13 residues. In germline, CDR1 is DFQATT, CDR2 SNEGSKA (reference sequence). This CDR3 is CSARGLIRVEAFF. CDR3 DNA sequence: TGCAGTGCTAGAGGGCTCATACGGGTTGAAGCTTTCTTT.

In its sample, this clonotype was seen many times. The chain carries TRBV4-2 and TRBJ2-5, with 10 nucleotides matching TRBD2. Germline V CDR1 and CDR2: LGHNA, YNFKEQ. This CDR3 spans 15 amino acids. V lost 2 bases to trimming and J lost 2 bases; unmatched junction nucleotides: 2. CDR3 region: CASSQNSGGQETQYF. CDR3 in DNA: TGTGCCAGCAGCCAAAATAGCGGGGGGCAAGAGACCCAGTACTTC.

This clonotype was seen repeatedly, ten times or more. The V call is TRBV12-3 or TRBV12-4, the J call TRBJ2-1; TRBD2 matches at 11 bases. There are 17 residues in the CDR3. Trimming cost V 6 bases and J 1 base; bases outside gene matches: 8. The CDR3 is CASRIAGGGWSYNEQFF. CDR3 coding DNA: TGTGCCAGCAGGATAGCGGGAGGGGGTTGGTCCTACAATGAGCAGTTCTTC.

This chain connects TRBV5-6 to TRBJ2-5, with D possibly matching TRBD1 (5 bases). V was trimmed by 3 bases and J by 0 bases, leaving 9 bases between them. The CDR3 is 14 amino acids. In germline, CDR1 is SGHDT, CDR2 YYEEEE. The CDR3 DNA is TGTGCCAGCAGCTCACAGGCAAACCAAGAGACCCAGTACTTC. Its protein is CASSSQANQETQYF.